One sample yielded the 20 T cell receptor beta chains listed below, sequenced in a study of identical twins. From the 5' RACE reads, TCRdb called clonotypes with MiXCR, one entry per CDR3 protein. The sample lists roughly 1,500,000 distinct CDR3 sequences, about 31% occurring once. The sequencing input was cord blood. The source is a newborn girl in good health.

Here the CDR3 DNA reads TGTGCTAGTGGTTTGCCTCCATCCGGGTCCCACGGCGGTGAGCAGTTCTTC. It specifies CASGLPPSGSHGGEQFF. The chain uses TRBV12-5 and TRBJ2-1; no reliable D call. Deletions cut 2 bases from V and 9 bases from J, with 23 bases between. Germline CDR1 is LGHNT and CDR2 is FRNRAP. This CDR3 has 17 residues.

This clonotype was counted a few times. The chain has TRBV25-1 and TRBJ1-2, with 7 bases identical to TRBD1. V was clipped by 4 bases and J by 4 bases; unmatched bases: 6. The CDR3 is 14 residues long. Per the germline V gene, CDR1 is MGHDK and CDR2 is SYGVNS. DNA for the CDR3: TGTGCCAGCAGTGCGACGACAGGGAGCTATGGCTACACCTTC. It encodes CASSATTGSYGYTF.

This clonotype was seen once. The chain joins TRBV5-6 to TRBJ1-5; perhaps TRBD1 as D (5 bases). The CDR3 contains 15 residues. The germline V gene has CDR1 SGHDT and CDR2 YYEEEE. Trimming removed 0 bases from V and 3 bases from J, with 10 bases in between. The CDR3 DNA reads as TGTGCCAGCAGCTTGGGGGGGGTAGTCAATCAGCCCCAGCATTTT. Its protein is CASSLGGVVNQPQHF.

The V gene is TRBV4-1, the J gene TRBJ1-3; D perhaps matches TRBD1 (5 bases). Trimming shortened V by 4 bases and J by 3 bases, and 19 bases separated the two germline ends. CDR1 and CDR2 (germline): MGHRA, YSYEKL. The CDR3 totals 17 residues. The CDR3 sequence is CASSPPGGENHGNTIYF. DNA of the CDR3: TGCGCCAGCAGCCCTCCCGGAGGGGAGAATCATGGAAACACCATATATTTT.

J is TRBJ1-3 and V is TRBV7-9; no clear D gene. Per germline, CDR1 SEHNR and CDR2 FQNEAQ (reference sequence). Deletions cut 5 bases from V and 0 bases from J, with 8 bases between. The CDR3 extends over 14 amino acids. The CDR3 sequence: CASSPSSSGNTIYF. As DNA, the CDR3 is TGTGCCAGCAGCCCCAGCAGCTCTGGAAACACCATATATTTT.

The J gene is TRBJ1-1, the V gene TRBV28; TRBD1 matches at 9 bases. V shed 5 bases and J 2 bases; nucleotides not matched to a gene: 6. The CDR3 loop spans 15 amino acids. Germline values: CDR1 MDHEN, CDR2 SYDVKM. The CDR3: CASSRPGQGNTEAFF. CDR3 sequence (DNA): TGTGCCAGCAGTCGCCCGGGACAGGGTAACACTGAAGCTTTCTTT. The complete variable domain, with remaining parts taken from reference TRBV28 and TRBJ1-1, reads DVKVTQSSRYLVKRTGEKVFLECVQDMDHENMFWYRQDPGLGLRLIYFSYDVKMKEKGDIPEGYSVSREKKERFSLILESASTNQTSMYLCASSRPGQGNTEAFFGQGTRLTVV.

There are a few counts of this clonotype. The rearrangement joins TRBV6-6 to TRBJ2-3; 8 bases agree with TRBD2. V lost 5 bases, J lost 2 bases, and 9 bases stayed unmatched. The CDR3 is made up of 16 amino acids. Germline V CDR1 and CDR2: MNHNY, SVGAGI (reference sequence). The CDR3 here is CASSATGGPPTDTQYF. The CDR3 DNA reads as TGTGCCAGCAGTGCTACGGGGGGGCCTCCCACAGATACGCAGTATTTT.

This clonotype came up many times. DNA of the CDR3: TGTGCCAGCAGTTTATCAGGGGGCTATGGCTACACCTTC. Translated: CASSLSGGYGYTF. This sequence joins TRBV27 and TRBJ1-2, with TRBD1 as a possible D gene (6 bases). V lost 0 bases and J lost 4, with 6 bases in between. This CDR3 is built from 13 residues. Germline V lookup: CDR1 MNHEY, CDR2 SMNVEV (reference sequence).

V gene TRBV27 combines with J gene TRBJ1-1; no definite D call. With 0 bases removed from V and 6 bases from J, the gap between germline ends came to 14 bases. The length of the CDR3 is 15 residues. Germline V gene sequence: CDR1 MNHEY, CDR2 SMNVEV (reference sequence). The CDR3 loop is CASSLSRELRPEAFF. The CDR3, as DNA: TGTGCCAGCAGTTTATCGCGGGAGTTAAGGCCTGAAGCTTTCTTT.

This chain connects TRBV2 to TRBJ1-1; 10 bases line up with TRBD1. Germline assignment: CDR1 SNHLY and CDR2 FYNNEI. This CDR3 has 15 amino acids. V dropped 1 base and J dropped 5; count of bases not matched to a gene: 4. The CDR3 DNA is TGTGCCAGCAGTGAAGGACCGGGACAGGGGACTGAAGCTTTCTTT. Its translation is CASSEGPGQGTEAFF. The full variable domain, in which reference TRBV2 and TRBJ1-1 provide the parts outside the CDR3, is EPEVTQTPSHQVTQMGQEVILRCVPISNHLYFYWYRQILGQKVEFLVSFYNNEISEKSEIFDDQFSVERPDGSNFTLKIRSTKLEDSAMYFCASSEGPGQGTEAFFGQGTRLTVV.

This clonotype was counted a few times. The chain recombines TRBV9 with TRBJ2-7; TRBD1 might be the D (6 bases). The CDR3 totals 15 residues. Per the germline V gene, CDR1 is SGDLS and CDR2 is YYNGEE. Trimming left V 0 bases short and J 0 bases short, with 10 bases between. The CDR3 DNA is TGTGCCAGCAGCGTAGGGGACACCTTCTCCTACGAGCAGTACTTC. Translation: CASSVGDTFSYEQYF.

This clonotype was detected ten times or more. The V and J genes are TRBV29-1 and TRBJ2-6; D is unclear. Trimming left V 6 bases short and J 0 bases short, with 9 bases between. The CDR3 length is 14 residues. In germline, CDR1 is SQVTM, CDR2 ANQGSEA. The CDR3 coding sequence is TGCAGCGTCCCCAGCCACTCTGGGGCCAACGTCCTGACTTTC. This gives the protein CSVPSHSGANVLTF.

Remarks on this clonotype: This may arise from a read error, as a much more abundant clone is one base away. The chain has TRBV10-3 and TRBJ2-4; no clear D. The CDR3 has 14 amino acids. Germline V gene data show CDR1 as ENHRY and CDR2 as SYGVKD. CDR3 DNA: TGTACCATCAGTGAGCTCGGAGCCAAAAACATTCAGTACTTC. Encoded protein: CTISELGAKNIQYF.

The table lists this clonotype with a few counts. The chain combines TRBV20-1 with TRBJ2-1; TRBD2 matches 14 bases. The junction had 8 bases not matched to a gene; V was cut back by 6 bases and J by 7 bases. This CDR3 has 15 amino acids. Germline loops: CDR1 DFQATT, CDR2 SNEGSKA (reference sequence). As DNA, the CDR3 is TGCAGTGCGTCGGGACTAGCGGGAGTAGGAAATGAGCAGTTCTTC. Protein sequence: CSASGLAGVGNEQFF.

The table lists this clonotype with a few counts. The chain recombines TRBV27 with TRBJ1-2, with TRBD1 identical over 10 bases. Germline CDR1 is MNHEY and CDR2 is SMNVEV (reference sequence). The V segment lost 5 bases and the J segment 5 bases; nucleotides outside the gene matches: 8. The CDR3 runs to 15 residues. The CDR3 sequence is CASSQGQGYWYGYTF. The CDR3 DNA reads TGTGCCAGCAGTCAGGGACAGGGGTATTGGTATGGCTACACCTTC.

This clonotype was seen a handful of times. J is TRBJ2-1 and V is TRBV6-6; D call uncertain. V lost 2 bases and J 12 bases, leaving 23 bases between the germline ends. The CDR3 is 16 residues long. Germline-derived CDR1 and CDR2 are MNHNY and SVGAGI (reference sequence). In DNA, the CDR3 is TGTGCCAGCAGTTACGCGACACTAACGACTGGGTTTGGGCAGTTCTTC. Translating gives CASSYATLTTGFGQFF.

CDR3 region: CAILQGTGNTIYF. CDR3 coding DNA: TGTGCCATCCTCCAGGGAACTGGAAACACCATATATTTT. V and J are TRBV10-3 and TRBJ1-3; D possibly corresponds to TRBD1 (5 bases). Trimming pared 8 bases from V and 2 bases from J, leaving 10 bases between. This CDR3 region has 13 residues. Looked up from germline, CDR1 is ENHRY and CDR2 is SYGVKD.

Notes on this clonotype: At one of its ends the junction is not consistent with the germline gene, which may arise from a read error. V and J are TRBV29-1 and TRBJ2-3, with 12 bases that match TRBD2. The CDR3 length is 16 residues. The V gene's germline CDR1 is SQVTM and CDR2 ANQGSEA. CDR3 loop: CSALTSGGPVTDAQYF. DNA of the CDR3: TGCAGCGCGTTGACTAGCGGGGGACCGGTCACAGATGCGCAGTATTTT.

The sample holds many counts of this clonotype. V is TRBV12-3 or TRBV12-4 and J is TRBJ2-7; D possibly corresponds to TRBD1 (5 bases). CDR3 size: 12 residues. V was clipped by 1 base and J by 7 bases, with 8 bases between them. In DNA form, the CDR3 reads TGTGCCAGCAGTTTAGGGGGCAGGGAGCAGTACTTC. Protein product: CASSLGGREQYF.

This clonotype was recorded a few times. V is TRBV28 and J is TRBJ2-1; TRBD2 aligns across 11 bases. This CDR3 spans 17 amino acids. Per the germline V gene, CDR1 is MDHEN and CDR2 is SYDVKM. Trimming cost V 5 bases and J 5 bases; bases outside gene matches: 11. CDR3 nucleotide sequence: TGTGCCAGCAGTCTCCCTAGCCTAGCGGGAGGTGACAATGAGCAGTTCTTC. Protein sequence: CASSLPSLAGGDNEQFF.